What follows describes a single T cell receptor beta chain. Its antigen is unidentified. Sequencing used immunoSEQ multiplex PCR; TCRdb keeps in-frame clones, though not all of them. The sample records about 89,000 clones, 90% to 95% being singletons. The sample comes from a study of graft-versus-host responses after intestinal transplantation. The CDR3 covers 12 residues. Germline V gene sequence: CDR1 SEHNR, CDR2 FQNEAQ (reference sequence). V gave up 5 bases and J gave up 5 bases, with 10 bases separating them. Study-wide findings and caveats: Detection of GvH clones occurred in recipient marrow, and some had their first appearance in ileum or blood.

The V call is TRBV7-9, the J call TRBJ2-7; maybe TRBD1 (6 bases). The sequencing used unstimulated CD8+ T cells sorted from spleen or lymph node cells, collected before intestinal transplant. The clonotype originates from a human donor who received an intestinal transplant. CDR3 DNA sequence: TGTGCCAGCAGCCCGCCAGGGGACGAGCAGTACTTC. Translating it yields CASSPPGDEQYF.